Below, one T cell receptor (beta chain) is given with its context. The data stem from a study of cytotoxic CD8 clonotypes in ibrutinib-treated CLL. Targeted sequencing depth ranged from 1 in 200,000 to 1 in 1 million T cells. The method was immunoSEQ multiplex PCR; TCRdb's version includes in-frame clones alone and lacks a portion of them. The sample holds about 160,000 clones; over 75% are singletons and the top ten take more than 2.5%. The germline V gene has CDR1 SGHRS and CDR2 YFSETQ. Deletions cut 4 bases from V and 0 bases from J, with 17 bases between. The CDR3 contains 16 residues. The V call is TRBV5-1, the J call TRBJ2-7; TRBD1 is a possible D gene (6 bases). The clonotype originates from a human donor with chronic lymphocytic leukemia. The sample was PBMCs, taken at disease progression, from a patient treated with ibrutinib. Here the CDR3 reads CASSVTGTPSSYEQYF. CDR3 nucleotides: TGCGCCAGCAGCGTAACCGGGACACCGAGCTCCTACGAGCAGTACTTC.